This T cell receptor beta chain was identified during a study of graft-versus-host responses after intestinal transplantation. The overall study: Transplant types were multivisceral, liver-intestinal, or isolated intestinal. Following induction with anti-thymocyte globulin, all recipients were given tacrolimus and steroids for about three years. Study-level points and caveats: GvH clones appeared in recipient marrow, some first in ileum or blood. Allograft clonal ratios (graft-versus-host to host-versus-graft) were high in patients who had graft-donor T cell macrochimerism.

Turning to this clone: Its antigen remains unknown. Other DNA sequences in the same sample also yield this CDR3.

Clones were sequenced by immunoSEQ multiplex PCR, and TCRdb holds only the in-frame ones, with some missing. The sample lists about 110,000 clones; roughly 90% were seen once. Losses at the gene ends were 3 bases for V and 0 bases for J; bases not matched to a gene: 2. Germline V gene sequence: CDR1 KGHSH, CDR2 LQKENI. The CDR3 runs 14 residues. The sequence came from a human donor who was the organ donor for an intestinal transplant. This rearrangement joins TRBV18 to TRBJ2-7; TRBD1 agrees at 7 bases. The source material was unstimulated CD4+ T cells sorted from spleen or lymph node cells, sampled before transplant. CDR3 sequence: CASSPGTASYEQYF. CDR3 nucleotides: TGTGCCAGCTCACCCGGGACAGCCTCCTACGAGCAGTACTTC. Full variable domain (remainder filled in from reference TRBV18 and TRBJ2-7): NAGVMQNPRHLVRRRGQEARLRCSPMKGHSHVYWYRQLPEEGLKFMVYLQKENIIDESGMPKERFSAEFPKEGPSILRIQQVVRGDSAAYFCASSPGTASYEQYFGPGTRLTVT.